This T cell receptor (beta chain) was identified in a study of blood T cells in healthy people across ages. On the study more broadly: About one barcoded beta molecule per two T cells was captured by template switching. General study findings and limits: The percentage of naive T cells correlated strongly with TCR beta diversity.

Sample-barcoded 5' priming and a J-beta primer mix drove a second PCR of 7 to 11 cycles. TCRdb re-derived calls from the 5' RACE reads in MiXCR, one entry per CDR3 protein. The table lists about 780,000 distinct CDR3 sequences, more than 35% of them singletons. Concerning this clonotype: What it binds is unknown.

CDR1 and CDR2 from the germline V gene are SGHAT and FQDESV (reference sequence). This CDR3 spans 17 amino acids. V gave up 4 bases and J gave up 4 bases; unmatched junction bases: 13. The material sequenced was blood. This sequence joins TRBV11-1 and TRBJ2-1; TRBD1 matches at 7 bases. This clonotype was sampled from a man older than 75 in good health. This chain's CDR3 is CASSSPGQSPFYNEQFF. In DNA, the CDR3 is TGTGCCAGCAGCTCCCCGGGACAGAGTCCATTTTACAATGAGCAGTTCTTC.